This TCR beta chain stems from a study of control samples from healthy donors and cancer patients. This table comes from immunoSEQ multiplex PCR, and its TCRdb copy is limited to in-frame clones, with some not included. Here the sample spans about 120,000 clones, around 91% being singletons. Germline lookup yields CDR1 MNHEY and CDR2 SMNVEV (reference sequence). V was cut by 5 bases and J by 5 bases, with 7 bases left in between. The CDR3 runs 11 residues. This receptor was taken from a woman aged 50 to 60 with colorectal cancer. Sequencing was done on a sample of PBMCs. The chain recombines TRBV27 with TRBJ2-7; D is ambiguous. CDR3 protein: CASSASNEQYF. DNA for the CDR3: TGTGCCAGCAGTGCATCTAACGAGCAGTACTTC.